Presented here are 22 T cell receptor beta chains from one specimen sequenced in a study of T cells in localized non-small cell lung cancer. Measured with immunoSEQ multiplex PCR; TCRdb has only the in-frame clones, and not every one. There are tens of thousands of clones in the sample; around 90% occur only once, and around 7% lies in the top ten. This specimen consisted of peripheral blood, obtained before any cancer treatment. The source of these receptors is a male donor aged 60 or older with stage I squamous cell lung carcinoma.

DNA of the CDR3: TGCAGCGTTGAAAGGGGTTTGGCAGATACGCAGTATTTT. Protein sequence: CSVERGLADTQYF. The rearrangement joins TRBV29-1 to TRBJ2-3; D possibly corresponds to TRBD1 (5 bases). The germline CDR1 and CDR2 sequences are SQVTM and ANQGSEA. This CDR3 has 13 amino acids. V gave up 2 bases and J gave up 4 bases, with 10 bases separating them.

The rearrangement links TRBV5-4 to TRBJ1-2; TRBD1 matches at 9 bases. Germline loops: CDR1 SGHNT, CDR2 YYREEE (reference sequence). CDR3 size: 14 residues. The ends lost 0 bases at V and 7 bases at J; junction bases unmatched: 4. DNA for the CDR3: TGTGCCAGCAGCTTGGAACAGGGGGCCGCTGGCTACACCTTC. It translates to CASSLEQGAAGYTF.

This chain uses TRBV18 with TRBJ2-2, with TRBD2 as a possible D gene (6 bases). CDR1 is KGHSH, CDR2 LQKENI, per germline. V was cut by 3 bases and J by 1 base, with 15 bases left in between. The CDR3 is 17 residues long. CDR3 region: CASSPSAGTVNTGELFF. CDR3 nucleotide sequence: TGTGCCAGCTCACCCTCGGCGGGGACCGTGAACACCGGGGAGCTGTTTTTT.

The V and J genes are TRBV19 and TRBJ1-1; 7 nucleotides line up with TRBD1. V dropped 5 bases and J dropped 4; count of bases not matched to a gene: 13. Germline V lookup: CDR1 LNHDA, CDR2 SQIVND (reference sequence). This CDR3 contains 16 residues. The DNA for the CDR3 is TGTGCCAGTAGTCCGCGACAGGGCCTCAGTGGCACTGAAGCTTTCTTT. It specifies CASSPRQGLSGTEAFF.

The chain links TRBV10-1 to TRBJ2-1; 13 bases fit TRBD2. Germline trimming cut 5 bases from V and 3 bases from J; bases unmatched to any gene: 4. The CDR3 has 16 residues. Germline assignment: CDR1 WNHNN and CDR2 SYGVQD (reference sequence). CDR3 protein: CASSRTSGGFYNEQFF. Here the CDR3 DNA reads TGCGCCAGCAGTAGGACTAGCGGGGGCTTCTACAATGAGCAGTTCTTC.

In its sample, this clone was seen a few times. The chain combines TRBV7-8 with TRBJ1-5; D possibly corresponds to TRBD1 (6 bases). Per the germline V gene, CDR1 is SGHVS and CDR2 is FQNEAQ. Trimming shortened V by 5 bases and J by 7 bases, and 15 bases separated the two germline ends. This CDR3 region has 14 residues. The DNA for the CDR3 is TGTGCCAGCAGCCCACAGGGATTGAAACAGCCCCAGCATTTT. Protein product: CASSPQGLKQPQHF.

This chain links TRBV18 with TRBJ1-5; D may be TRBD1 (5 bases). From germline, CDR1 is KGHSH and CDR2 LQKENI. The CDR3 has 14 residues. Trimming took 3 bases from V and 5 from J, leaving 11 bases between them. As DNA, the CDR3 is TGTGCCAGCTCACCCCAGGGCAGGCATCAGCCCCAGCATTTT. Its translation is CASSPQGRHQPQHF.

V and J are TRBV1 and TRBJ1-5. TRBV1 is recorded as a pseudogene. The length of the CDR3 is 17 residues. CDR3 sequence: CTSSPGGPSPSNQPQHF. DNA for the CDR3: TGCACCAGCAGCCCCGGAGGTCCCTCACCAAGCAATCAGCCCCAGCATTTT.

The chain is built from TRBV6-4 and TRBJ1-2, with 7 bases fitting TRBD1. CDR1 is MRHNA, CDR2 SNTAGT, per germline. The CDR3 contains 15 residues. Trimming took 6 bases from V and 2 from J; bases not matched to a gene: 9. The DNA of the CDR3 is TGTGCCAGCAGCCTAAGCCCGGACAGGAACTATGGCTACACCTTC. Its translation: CASSLSPDRNYGYTF.

The V call is TRBV14, the J call TRBJ1-6; D is possibly TRBD1 (5 bases). The V end was cut by 1 base, the J end by 10 bases, with 14 bases between. CDR3 length equals 15 residues. Per the germline V gene, CDR1 is SGHDN and CDR2 is FVKESK. The CDR3 region is CASSQAPGGWSPLHF. The CDR3, as DNA: TGTGCCAGCAGCCAAGCCCCGGGGGGTTGGTCACCCCTCCACTTT.

The chain couples TRBV7-9 to TRBJ1-1; D call uncertain. Trimming took 5 bases from V and 2 from J, leaving 12 bases between them. There are 14 residues in the CDR3. Per germline, CDR1 SEHNR and CDR2 FQNEAQ (reference sequence). The CDR3 DNA reads TGTGCCAGCAGCCATCCGGGAGAAAACACTGAAGCTTTCTTT. It specifies CASSHPGENTEAFF.

The CDR3 coding sequence is TGCGCCAGCAGCTTGGGACTAGCGGAGTTCATATACGAGCAGTACTTC. Translated: CASSLGLAEFIYEQYF. V is TRBV5-1 and J is TRBJ2-7; TRBD2 matches at 9 bases. The germline V gene encodes CDR1 SGHRS and CDR2 YFSETQ. J lost 4 bases, V lost 0 bases, and 8 bases had no gene match. The CDR3 is made up of 16 amino acids.

The chain carries TRBV6-5 and TRBJ1-3; 7 bases are shared with TRBD1. CDR1 is MNHEY, CDR2 SVGAGI, per germline. This CDR3 comprises 15 residues. The V and J ends lost 5 bases and 2 bases, in that order; junction bases with no gene match: 6. CDR3 in DNA: TGTGCCAGCAGTCTACAGGGGCCAGCTGGAAACACCATATATTTT. As protein: CASSLQGPAGNTIYF.

The chain joins TRBV5-1 to TRBJ1-4; D call uncertain. Germline values: CDR1 SGHRS, CDR2 YFSETQ. This CDR3 is 15 amino acids long. V was trimmed by 2 bases and J by 1 base, leaving 9 bases between them. For the CDR3, the DNA is TGCGCCAGCAGCTTCGACGGTGTAACTAATGAAAAACTGTTTTTT. Translating it yields CASSFDGVTNEKLFF.

This clone was picked up a small number of times. V and J are TRBV30 and TRBJ2-1; D uncertain. The CDR3 runs 15 residues. V shed 3 bases and J shed 0 bases, with 12 bases lying between them. Germline values: CDR1 GTSNPN, CDR2 SVGIG (reference sequence). CDR3 residues: CAWRPGRSSYNEQFF. The CDR3 nucleotides read TGTGCCTGGAGACCAGGCCGGAGCTCCTACAATGAGCAGTTCTTC.

The chain carries TRBV6-5 and TRBJ2-7; 8 bases agree with TRBD1. Germline-derived CDR1 and CDR2 are MNHEY and SVGAGI. The CDR3 is 15 amino acids. J gave up 2 bases and V 7 bases, and 10 bases lay outside the gene matches. This CDR3 is CASTPLGQDTYEQYF. In DNA, the CDR3 is TGTGCCAGCACCCCCCTGGGACAGGATACCTACGAGCAGTACTTC.

V usage is TRBV9 and J usage is TRBJ2-1; 10 positions agree with TRBD2. V lost 0 bases, J lost 7 bases, and 7 bases stayed unmatched. This CDR3 region has 16 residues. Germline loops: CDR1 SGDLS, CDR2 YYNGEE. DNA of the CDR3: TGTGCCAGCAGCGTAGAGAGCGGGGGGGCTCGGAATGAGCAGTTCTTC. Translating it yields CASSVESGGARNEQFF.

This sequence joins TRBV4-2 and TRBJ1-2; D gene unclear. Germline-derived CDR1 and CDR2 are LGHNA and YNFKEQ. The CDR3 runs 16 residues. Trimming removed 1 base from V and 0 bases from J, with 12 bases in between. The CDR3 bases are TGTGCCAGCAGCCAAGTTTGGAGGGTAACTAACTATGGCTACACCTTC. Translation: CASSQVWRVTNYGYTF.

CDR3 coding DNA: TGTGCCAGCAGCCTGACAGGCAGCTCCTACGGGCAGTACTTC. Protein sequence: CASSLTGSSYGQYF. The chain is built from TRBV21-1 and TRBJ2-7; the table's D call, TRBD1, has no DNA check behind it. TRBV21-1 is recorded as a pseudogene. The CDR3 sequence is 14 residues long.

CDR3 bases: TGTGCCAGCAGCTTAGATGGACAGATGAACACTGAAGCTTTCTTT. As protein: CASSLDGQMNTEAFF. The J gene is TRBJ1-1, the V gene TRBV7-6; D perhaps matches TRBD1 (6 bases). The CDR3 runs 15 residues. CDR1 is SGHVS and CDR2 is FNYEAQ in the germline V gene. Trimming took 1 base from V and 0 from J, leaving 9 bases between them.

V and J are TRBV5-1 and TRBJ2-3; 7 bases are a match to TRBD1. This CDR3 has 12 amino acids. From germline, CDR1 is SGHRS and CDR2 YFSETQ. The J segment lost 14 bases and the V segment lost 1 base, leaving 7 bases of the junction unmatched. DNA of the CDR3: TGCGCCAGCAGCTTGAGAGGGACAGATCCGTATTTT. The encoded protein is CASSLRGTDPYF.

This chain links TRBV5-1 with TRBJ2-7; a possible D gene is TRBD1 (5 bases). The germline CDR1 and CDR2 sequences are SGHRS and YFSETQ. The V end lost 0 bases, the J end lost 0 bases, and 10 bases lay between the germline ends. This CDR3 spans 15 amino acids. The CDR3 loop is CASSLAHRSSYEQYF. The CDR3 region has the DNA TGCGCCAGCAGCTTGGCACACAGGTCCTCCTACGAGCAGTACTTC.